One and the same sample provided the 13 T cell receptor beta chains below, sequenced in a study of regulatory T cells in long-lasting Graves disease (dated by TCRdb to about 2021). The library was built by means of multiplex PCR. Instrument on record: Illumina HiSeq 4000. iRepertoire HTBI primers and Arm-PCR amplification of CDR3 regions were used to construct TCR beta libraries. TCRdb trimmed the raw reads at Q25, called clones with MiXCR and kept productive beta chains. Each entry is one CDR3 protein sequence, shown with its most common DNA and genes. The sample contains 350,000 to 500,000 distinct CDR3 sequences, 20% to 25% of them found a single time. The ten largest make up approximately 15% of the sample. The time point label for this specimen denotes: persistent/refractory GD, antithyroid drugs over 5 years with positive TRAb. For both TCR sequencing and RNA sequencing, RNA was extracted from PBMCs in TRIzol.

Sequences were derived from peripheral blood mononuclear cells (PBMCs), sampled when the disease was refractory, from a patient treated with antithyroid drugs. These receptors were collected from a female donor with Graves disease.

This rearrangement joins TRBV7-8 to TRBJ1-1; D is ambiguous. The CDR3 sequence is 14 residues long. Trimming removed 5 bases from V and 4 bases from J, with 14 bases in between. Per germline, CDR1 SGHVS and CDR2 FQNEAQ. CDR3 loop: CASSVLTSSTEAFF. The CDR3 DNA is TGTGCCAGCAGCGTATTGACAAGTTCCACTGAAGCTTTCTTT.

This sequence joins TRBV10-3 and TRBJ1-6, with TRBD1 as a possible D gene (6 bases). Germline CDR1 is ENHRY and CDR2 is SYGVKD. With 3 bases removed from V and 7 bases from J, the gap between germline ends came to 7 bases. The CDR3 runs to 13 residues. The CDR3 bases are TGTGCCATCAGTGACAGGGGAAATTCACCCCTCCACTTT. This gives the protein CAISDRGNSPLHF.

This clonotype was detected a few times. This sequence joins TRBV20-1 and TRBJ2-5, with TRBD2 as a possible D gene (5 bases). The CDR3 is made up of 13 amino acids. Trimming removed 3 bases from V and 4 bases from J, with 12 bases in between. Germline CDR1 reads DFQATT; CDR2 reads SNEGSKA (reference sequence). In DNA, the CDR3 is TGCAGTGCTAGTATGGGAGTCCCAGAGACCCAGTACTTC. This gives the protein CSASMGVPETQYF.

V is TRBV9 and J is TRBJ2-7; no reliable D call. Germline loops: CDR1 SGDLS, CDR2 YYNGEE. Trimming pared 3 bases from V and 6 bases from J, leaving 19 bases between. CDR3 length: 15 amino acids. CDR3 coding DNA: TGTGCCAGCAGCGCTACGGAAGGAGCCCCTTCCGAGCAGTACTTC. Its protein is CASSATEGAPSEQYF.

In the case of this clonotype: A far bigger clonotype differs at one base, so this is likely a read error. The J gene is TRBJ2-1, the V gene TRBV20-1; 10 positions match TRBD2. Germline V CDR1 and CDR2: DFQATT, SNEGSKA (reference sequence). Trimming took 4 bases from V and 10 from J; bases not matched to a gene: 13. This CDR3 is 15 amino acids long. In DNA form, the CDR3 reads TGCAGTGCTATCGGTACTAGCGGGACATCCTACGAGCAGTTCTTC. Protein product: CSAIGTSGTSYEQFF.

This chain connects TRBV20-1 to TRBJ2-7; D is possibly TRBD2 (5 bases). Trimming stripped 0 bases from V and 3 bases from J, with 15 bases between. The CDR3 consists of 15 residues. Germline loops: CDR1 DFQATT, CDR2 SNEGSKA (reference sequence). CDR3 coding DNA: TGCAGTGCTAGAGATAATCTAGCAGGAATCTACGAGCAGTACTTC. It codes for CSARDNLAGIYEQYF.

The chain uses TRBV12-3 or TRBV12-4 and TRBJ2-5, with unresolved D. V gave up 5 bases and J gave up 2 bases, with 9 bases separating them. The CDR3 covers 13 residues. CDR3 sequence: CASSEQPQETQYF. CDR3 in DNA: TGTGCCAGCAGTGAACAGCCTCAAGAGACCCAGTACTTC.

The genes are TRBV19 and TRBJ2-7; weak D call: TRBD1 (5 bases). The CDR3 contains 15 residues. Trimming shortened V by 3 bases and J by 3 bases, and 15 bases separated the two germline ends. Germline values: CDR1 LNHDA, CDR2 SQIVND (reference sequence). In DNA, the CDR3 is TGTGCCAGTAGTATTCGGGCAGGGCAATACTACGAGCAGTACTTC. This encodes CASSIRAGQYYEQYF.

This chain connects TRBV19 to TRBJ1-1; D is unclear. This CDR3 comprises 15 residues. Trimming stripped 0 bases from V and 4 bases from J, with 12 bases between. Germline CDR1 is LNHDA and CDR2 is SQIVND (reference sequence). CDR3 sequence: CASSIDSSRGTEAFF. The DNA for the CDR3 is TGTGCCAGTAGTATAGATTCCAGCCGGGGCACTGAAGCTTTCTTT.

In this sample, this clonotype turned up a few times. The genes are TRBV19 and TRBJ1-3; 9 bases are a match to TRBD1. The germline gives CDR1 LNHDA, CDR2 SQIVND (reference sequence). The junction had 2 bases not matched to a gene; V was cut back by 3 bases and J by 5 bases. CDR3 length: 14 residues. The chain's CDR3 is CASSMDRGRNTIYF. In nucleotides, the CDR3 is TGTGCCAGTAGTATGGACAGGGGTAGAAACACCATATATTTT.

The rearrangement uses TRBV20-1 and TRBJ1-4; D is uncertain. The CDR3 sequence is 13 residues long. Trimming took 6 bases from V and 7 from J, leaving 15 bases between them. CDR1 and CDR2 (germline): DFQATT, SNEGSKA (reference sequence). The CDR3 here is CSAPGQPGEKLFF. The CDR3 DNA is TGCAGTGCCCCTGGGCAGCCGGGTGAAAAACTGTTTTTT.

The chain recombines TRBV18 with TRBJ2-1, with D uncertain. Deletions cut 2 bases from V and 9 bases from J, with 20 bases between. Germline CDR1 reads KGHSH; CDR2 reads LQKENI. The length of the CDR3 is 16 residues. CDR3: CASSPLRPSSLSEQFF. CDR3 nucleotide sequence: TGTGCCAGCTCACCATTAAGGCCCTCCTCCCTTAGTGAGCAGTTCTTC.

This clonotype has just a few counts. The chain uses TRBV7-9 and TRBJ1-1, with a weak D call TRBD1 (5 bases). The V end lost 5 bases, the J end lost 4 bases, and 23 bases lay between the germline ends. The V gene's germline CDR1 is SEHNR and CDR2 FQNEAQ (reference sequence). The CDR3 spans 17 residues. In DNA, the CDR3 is TGTGCCAGCAGCCAACGGGGGAACAGATTTGGAGGCACTGAAGCTTTCTTT. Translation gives CASSQRGNRFGGTEAFF.